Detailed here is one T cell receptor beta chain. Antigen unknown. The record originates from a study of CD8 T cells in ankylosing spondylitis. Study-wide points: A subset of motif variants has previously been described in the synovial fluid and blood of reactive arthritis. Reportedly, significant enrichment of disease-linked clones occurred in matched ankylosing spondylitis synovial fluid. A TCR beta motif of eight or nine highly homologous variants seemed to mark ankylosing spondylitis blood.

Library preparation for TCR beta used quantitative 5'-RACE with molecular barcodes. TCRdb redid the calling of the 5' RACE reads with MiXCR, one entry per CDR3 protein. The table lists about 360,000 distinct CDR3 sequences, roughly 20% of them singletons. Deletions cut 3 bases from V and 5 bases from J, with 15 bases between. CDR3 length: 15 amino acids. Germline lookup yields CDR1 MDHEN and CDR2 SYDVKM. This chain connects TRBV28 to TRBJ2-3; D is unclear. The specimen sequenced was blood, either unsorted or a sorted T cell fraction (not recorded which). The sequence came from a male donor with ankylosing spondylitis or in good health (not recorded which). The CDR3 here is CASSFAPAPGDTQYF. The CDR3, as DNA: TGTGCCAGCAGTTTCGCCCCTGCACCGGGAGATACGCAGTATTTT.